This TCR beta chain originates from a study of blood T cells in healthy people across ages. On this clonotype: What it recognizes is unknown.

Every sample gave at least 5 micrograms of total RNA when it was extracted. The CDR3 loop spans 16 amino acids. Germline V gene sequence: CDR1 MNHNY, CDR2 SVGAGI (reference sequence). The V gene end was trimmed by 4 bases and the J gene end by 2 bases; junction bases not matched to a gene: 10. Study conclusions and caveats: Conclusively comparing naive with antigen-experienced cells was impossible with unsorted PBMCs. TCR beta diversity per million T cells fell roughly linearly with age.

It was with a sample-barcoded 5' primer and a J-beta primer mix that a second PCR of roughly 6 to 11 cycles was run. TCRdb processed the 5' RACE reads anew with MiXCR; each CDR3 protein has one entry. This table holds 550,000 to 600,000 distinct CDR3 sequences, approximately 30% found once. Sequenced: blood. This rearrangement joins TRBV6-6 to TRBJ2-5; 7 bases are a match to TRBD1. This receptor was obtained from a woman aged 70-85 years in good health. CDR3 loop: CASSFKPSGQQETQYF. The DNA of the CDR3 is TGTGCCAGCAGTTTCAAACCGTCGGGACAGCAAGAGACCCAGTACTTC.